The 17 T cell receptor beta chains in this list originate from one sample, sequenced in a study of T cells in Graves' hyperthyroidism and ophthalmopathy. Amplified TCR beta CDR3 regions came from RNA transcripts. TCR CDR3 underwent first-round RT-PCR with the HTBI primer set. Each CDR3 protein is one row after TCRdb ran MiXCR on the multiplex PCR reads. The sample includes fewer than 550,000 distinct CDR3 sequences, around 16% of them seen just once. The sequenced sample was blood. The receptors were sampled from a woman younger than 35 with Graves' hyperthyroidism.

CDR3 loop: CASRDRDSNQPQHF. The CDR3 nucleotides read TGTGCCAGCAGAGACAGGGATAGCAATCAGCCCCAGCATTTT. This chain connects TRBV6-4 to TRBJ1-5; TRBD1 matches at 7 bases. The CDR3 sequence is 14 residues long. Germline V gene sequence: CDR1 MRHNA, CDR2 SNTAGT. V trimming: 6 bases; J trimming: 0 bases; junction bases outside the gene matches: 2.

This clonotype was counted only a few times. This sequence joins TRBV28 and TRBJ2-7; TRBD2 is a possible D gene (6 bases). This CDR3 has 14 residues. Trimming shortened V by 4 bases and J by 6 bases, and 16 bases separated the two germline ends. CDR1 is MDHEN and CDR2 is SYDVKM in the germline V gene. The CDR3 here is CASSSLRGLGEQYF. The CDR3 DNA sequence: TGTGCCAGCAGTTCTTTGCGGGGACTCGGCGAGCAGTACTTC.

This CDR3 reads CATSRDPRGTGANVLTF. In nucleotides, the CDR3 is TGTGCCACCAGCAGAGATCCGAGGGGTACTGGGGCCAACGTCCTGACTTTC. The chain employs TRBV15 and TRBJ2-6; D may be TRBD1 or TRBD2 (5 bases each). Germline CDR1 and CDR2: LNHNV and YYDKDF (reference sequence). V was cut by 0 bases and J by 2 bases, with 11 bases left in between. The CDR3 has 17 amino acids.

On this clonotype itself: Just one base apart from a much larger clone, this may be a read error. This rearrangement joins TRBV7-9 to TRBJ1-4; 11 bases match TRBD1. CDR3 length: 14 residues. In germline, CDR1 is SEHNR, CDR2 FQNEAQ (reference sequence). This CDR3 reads CAGSPDRGPEKLFF. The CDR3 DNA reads TGTGCCGGCAGCCCGGACAGGGGGCCTGAAAAACTGTTTTTT.

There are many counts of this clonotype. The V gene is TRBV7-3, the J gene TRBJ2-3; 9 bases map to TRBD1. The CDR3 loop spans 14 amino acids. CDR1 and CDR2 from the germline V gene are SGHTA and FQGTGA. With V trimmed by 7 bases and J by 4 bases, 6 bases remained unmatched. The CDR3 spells CASKQTGGSDTQYF. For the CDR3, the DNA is TGTGCCAGCAAGCAGACAGGGGGTTCAGATACGCAGTATTTT.

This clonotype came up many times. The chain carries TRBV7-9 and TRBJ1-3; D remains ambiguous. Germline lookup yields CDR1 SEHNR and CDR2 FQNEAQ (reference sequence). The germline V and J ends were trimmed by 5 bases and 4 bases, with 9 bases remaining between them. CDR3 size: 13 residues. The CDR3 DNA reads TGTGCCAGCAGCCTCGTATCCGGAAACACCATATATTTT. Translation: CASSLVSGNTIYF.

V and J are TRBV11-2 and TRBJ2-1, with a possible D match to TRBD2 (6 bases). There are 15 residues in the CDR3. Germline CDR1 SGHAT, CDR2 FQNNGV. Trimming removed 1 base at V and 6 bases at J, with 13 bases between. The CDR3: CASSLAGPGVNEQFF. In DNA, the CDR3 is TGTGCCAGCAGCTTAGCGGGGCCGGGAGTCAATGAGCAGTTCTTC.

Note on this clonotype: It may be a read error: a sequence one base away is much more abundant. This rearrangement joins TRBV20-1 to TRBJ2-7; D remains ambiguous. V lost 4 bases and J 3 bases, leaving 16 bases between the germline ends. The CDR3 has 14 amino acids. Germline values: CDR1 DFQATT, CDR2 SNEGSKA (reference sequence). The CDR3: CSAKRKITFYEQYF. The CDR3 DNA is TGCAGTGCTAAACGGAAGATAACTTTCTACGAGCAGTACTTC.

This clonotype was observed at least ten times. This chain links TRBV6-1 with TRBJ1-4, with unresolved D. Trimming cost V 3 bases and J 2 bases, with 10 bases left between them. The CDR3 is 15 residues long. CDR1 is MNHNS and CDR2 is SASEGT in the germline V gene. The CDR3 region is CASSDVGQTNEKLFF. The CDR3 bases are TGTGCCAGCAGTGACGTCGGGCAGACTAATGAAAAACTGTTTTTT.

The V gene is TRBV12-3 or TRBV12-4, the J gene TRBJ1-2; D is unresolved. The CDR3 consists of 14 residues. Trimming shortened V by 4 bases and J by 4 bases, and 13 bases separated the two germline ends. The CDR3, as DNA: TGTGCCAGCAGTTCGTTCAAGGCCCTCTATGGCTACACCTTC. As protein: CASSSFKALYGYTF.

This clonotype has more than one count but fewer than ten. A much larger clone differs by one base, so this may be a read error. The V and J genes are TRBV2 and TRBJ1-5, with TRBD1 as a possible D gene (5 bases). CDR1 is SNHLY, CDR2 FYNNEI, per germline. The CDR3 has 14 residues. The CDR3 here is CASSQSGSNRPQHF. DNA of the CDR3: TGTGCCAGCAGTCAGTCAGGGAGCAATCGGCCCCAGCATTTT. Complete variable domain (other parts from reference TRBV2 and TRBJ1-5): EPEVTQTPSHQVTQMGQEVILRCVPISNHLYFYWYRQILGQKVEFLVSFYNNEISEKSEIFDDQFSVERPDGSNFTLKIRSTKLEDSAMYFCASSQSGSNRPQHFGDGTRLSIL.

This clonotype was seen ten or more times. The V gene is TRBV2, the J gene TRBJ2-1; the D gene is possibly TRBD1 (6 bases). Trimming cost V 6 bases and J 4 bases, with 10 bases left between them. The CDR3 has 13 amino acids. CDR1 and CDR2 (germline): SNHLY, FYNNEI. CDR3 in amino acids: CASRRGTYNEQFF. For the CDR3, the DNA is TGTGCCAGCAGGAGGGGGACGTACAATGAGCAGTTCTTC.

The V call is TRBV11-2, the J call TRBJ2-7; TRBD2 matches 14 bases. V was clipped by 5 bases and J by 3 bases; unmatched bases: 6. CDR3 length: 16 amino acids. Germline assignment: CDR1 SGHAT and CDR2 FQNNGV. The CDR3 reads CASSLGLAGGRYEQYF. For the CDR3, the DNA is TGTGCCAGCAGCCTAGGACTAGCGGGAGGCCGCTACGAGCAGTACTTC.

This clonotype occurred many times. CDR3 sequence: CASSLALSGSSYEQYF. The DNA of the CDR3 is TGTGCCAGCAGTTTAGCGCTCAGCGGGAGCTCCTACGAGCAGTACTTC. The V call is TRBV12-3 or TRBV12-4, the J call TRBJ2-7, with 8 bases matching TRBD2. The CDR3 runs to 16 residues. With 0 bases clipped from V and 0 bases from J, the junction kept 4 bases outside the gene matches.

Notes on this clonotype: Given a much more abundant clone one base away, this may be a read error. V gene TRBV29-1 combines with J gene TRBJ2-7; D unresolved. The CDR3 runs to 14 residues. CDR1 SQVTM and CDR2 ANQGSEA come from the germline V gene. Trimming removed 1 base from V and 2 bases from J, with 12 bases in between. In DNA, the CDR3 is TGCAGCGTTGAAGGGATCGTGGCCGCCTACGAGCAGTACTTC. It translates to CSVEGIVAAYEQYF.

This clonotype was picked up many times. CDR3 DNA: TGTGCCAGCAGCATTGGGCCCGAGCAGTTCTTC. Translation: CASSIGPEQFF. The chain is built from TRBV7-2 and TRBJ2-1; D is unclear. The CDR3 loop spans 11 amino acids. V gave up 5 bases and J gave up 10 bases, with 9 bases separating them. Germline CDR1 and CDR2: SGHTA and FQGNSA.

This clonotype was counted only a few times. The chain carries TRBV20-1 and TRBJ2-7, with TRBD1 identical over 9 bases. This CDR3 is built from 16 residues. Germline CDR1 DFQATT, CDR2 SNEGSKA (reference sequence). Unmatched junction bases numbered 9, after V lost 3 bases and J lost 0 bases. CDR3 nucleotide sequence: TGCAGTGCTAGCCCGGGACAGGGAAAGGGCTCCTACGAGCAGTACTTC. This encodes CSASPGQGKGSYEQYF.